The T cell receptor beta chain under discussion was sequenced for a study of cytomegalovirus exposure and HLA in healthy donors. About the study: Falling in the Caucasian-associated ancestry cluster were 81% of some 400 genotyped donors.

A remark on this clone: Its antigen is undetermined.

General observations from the study: By a later analysis, the bulk of CMV-associated TCR beta chains appeared HLA-restricted. A list of 164 TCR beta chains associated with cytomegalovirus was given.

Trimming removed 5 bases at V and 3 bases at J, with 9 bases between. From germline, CDR1 is SGHTA and CDR2 FQGTGA. CDR3 length equals 13 residues. Primers included in the PCR were 60 Vbeta and 13 Jbeta primers. Assay: immunoSEQ multiplex PCR; the TCRdb copy retains only in-frame clones and omits some. This sample yields over 150,000 clones, of which under 80% are seen a single time; approximately 4.5% belongs to the top ten. This rearrangement joins TRBV7-3 to TRBJ2-3; D gene unclear. Sequences were obtained from PBMCs. The sequence was obtained from a man in his forties in good health and CMV-seronegative. CDR3 sequence (DNA): TGTGCCAGCAGCACCTTGACAACAGATACGCAGTATTTT. Translation: CASSTLTTDTQYF.